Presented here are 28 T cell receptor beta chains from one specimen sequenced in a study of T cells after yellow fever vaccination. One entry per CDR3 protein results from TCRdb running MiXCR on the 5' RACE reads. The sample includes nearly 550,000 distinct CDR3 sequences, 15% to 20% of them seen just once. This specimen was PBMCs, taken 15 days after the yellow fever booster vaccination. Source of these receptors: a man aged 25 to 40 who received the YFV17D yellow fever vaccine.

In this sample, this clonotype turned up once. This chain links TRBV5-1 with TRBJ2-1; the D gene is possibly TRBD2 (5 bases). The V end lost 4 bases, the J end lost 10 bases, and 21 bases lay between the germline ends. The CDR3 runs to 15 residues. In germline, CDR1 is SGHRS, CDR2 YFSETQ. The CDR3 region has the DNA TGCGCCAGCAGCGTCACGGGAACTGGGTCAAACGAGCAGTTCTTC. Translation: CASSVTGTGSNEQFF. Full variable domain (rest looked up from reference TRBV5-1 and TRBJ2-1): KAGVTQTPRYLIKTRGQQVTLSCSPISGHRSVSWYQQTPGQGLQFLFEYFSETQRNKGNFPGRFSGRQFSNSRSEMNVSTLELGDSALYLCASSVTGTGSNEQFFGPGTRLTVL.

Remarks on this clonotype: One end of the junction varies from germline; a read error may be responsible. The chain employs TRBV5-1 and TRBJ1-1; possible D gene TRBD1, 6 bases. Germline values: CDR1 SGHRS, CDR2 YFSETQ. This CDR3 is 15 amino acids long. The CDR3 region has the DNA TGTGCCAGCAGCTTAGGGGGACCCATGAACACTGAAGCTTTCTTT. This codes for CASSLGGPMNTEAFF.

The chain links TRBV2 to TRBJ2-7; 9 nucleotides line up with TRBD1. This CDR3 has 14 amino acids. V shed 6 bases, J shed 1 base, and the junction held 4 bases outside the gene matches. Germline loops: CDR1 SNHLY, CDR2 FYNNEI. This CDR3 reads CASRVTGGSYEQYF. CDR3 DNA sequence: TGTGCCAGCAGGGTGACAGGGGGGTCCTACGAGCAGTACTTC.

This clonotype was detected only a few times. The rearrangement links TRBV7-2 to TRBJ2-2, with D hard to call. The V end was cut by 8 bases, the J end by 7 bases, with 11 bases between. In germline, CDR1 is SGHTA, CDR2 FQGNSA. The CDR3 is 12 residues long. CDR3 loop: CASSRVSGELFF. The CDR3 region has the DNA TGTGCCAGCTCCCGTGTTAGCGGGGAGCTGTTTTTT.

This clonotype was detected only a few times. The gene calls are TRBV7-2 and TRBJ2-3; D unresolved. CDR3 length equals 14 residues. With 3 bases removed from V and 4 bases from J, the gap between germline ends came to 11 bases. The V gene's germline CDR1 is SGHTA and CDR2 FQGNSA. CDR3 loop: CASSFAHSSDTQYF. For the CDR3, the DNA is TGTGCCAGCAGCTTCGCCCATAGTTCAGATACGCAGTATTTT.

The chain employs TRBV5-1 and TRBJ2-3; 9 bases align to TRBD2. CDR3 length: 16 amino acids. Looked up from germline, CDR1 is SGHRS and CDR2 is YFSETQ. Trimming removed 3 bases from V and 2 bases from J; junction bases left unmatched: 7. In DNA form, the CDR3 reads TGCGCCAGCAGCTCCGCGACTAGCGGCCTCACAGATACGCAGTATTTT. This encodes CASSSATSGLTDTQYF.

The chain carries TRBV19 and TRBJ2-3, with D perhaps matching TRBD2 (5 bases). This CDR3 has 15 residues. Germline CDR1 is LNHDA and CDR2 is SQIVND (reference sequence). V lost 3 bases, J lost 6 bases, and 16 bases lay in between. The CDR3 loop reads CASSIPPGMADTQYF. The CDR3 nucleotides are TGTGCCAGTAGTATCCCCCCCGGGATGGCGGATACGCAGTATTTT.

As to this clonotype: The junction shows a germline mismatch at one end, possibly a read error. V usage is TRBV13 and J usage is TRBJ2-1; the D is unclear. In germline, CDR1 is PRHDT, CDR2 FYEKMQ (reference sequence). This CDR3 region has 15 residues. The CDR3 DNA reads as TGTGCCAGCAGCTCAGGCCTGAGGCTTCCCAATGGGCAGTTCTTC. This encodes CASSSGLRLPNGQFF.

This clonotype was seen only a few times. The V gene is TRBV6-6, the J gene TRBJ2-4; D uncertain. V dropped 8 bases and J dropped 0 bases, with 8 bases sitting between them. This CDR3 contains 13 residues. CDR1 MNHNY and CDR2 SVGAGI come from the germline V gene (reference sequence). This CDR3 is CASYEGAKNIQYF. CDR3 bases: TGTGCCAGCTACGAAGGAGCCAAAAACATTCAGTACTTC.

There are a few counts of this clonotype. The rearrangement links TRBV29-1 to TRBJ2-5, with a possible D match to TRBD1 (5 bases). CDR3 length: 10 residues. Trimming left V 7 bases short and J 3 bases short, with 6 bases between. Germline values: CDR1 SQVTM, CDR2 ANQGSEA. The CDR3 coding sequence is TGCAGCGGACAGAAAGAGACCCAGTACTTC. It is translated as CSGQKETQYF.

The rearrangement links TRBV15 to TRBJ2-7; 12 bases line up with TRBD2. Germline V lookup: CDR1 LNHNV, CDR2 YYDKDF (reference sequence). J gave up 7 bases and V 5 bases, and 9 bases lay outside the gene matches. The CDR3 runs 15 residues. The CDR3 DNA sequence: TGTGCCACCAGCGTTCCGACTAGCGGGAGTTCGGAGCAGTACTTC. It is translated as CATSVPTSGSSEQYF. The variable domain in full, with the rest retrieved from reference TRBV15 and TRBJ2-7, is DAMVIQNPRYQVTQFGKPVTLSCSQTLNHNVMYWYQQKSSQAPKLLFHYYDKDFNNEADTPDNFQSRRPNTSFCFLDIRSPGLGDTAMYLCATSVPTSGSSEQYFGPGTRLTVT.

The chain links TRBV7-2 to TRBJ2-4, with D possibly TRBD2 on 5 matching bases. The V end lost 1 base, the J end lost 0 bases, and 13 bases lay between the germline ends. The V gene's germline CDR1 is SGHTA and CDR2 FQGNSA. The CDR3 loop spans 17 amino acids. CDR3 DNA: TGTGCCAGCAGCTTAGTTCCGGGAATTTTAGCCAAAAACATTCAGTACTTC. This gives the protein CASSLVPGILAKNIQYF.

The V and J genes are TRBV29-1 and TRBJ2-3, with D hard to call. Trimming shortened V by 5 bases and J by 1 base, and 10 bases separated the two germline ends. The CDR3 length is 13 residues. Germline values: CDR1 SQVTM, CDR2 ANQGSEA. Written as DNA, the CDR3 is TGCAGCGTTCTTCCTGGTGGCACAGATACGCAGTATTTT. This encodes CSVLPGGTDTQYF.

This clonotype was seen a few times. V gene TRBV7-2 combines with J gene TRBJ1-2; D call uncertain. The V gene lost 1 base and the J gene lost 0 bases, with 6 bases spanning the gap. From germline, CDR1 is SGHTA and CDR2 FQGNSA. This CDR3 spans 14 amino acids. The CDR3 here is CASSLVSTNYGYTF. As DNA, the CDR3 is TGTGCCAGCAGCTTAGTGTCGACTAACTATGGCTACACCTTC.

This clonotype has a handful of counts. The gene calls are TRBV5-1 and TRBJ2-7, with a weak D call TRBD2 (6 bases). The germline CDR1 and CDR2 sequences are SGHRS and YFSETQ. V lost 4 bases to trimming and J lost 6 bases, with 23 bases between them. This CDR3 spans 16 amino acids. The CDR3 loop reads CASSPTTSHAVVEQYF. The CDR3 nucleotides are TGCGCCAGCAGCCCCACGACTAGTCACGCAGTCGTCGAGCAGTACTTC.

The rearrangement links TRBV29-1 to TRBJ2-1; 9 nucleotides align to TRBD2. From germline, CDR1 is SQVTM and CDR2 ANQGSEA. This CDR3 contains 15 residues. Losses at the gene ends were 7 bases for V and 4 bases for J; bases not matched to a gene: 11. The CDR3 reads CSATEPGLAYNEQFF. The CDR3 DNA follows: TGCAGCGCCACTGAGCCGGGACTAGCATACAATGAGCAGTTCTTC.

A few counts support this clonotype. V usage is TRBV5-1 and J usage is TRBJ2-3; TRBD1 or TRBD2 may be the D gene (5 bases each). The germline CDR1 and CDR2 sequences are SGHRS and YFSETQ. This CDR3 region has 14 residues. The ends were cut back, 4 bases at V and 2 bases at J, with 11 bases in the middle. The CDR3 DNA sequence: TGCGCCAGCAGCAGGGACGGGGACACAGATACGCAGTATTTT. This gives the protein CASSRDGDTDTQYF.

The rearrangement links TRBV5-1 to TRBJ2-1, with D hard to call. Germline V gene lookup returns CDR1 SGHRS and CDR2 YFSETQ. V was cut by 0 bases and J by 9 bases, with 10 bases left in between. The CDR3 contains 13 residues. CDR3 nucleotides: TGCGCCAGCAGCTTGGAAATCCACGGTGAGCAGTTCTTC. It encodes CASSLEIHGEQFF.

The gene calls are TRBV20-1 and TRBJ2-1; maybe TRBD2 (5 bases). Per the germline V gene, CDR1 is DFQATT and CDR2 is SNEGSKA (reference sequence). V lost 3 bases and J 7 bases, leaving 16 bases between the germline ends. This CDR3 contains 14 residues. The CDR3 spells CSASSAVTGNEQFF. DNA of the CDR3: TGCAGTGCTAGTAGCGCGGTGACTGGAAATGAGCAGTTCTTC.

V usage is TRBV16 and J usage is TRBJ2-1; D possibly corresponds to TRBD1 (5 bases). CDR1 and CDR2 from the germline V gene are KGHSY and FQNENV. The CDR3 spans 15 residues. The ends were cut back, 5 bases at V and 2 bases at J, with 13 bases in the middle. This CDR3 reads CASSKDGAAYNEQFF. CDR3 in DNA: TGTGCCAGCAGCAAGGATGGGGCTGCCTACAATGAGCAGTTCTTC.

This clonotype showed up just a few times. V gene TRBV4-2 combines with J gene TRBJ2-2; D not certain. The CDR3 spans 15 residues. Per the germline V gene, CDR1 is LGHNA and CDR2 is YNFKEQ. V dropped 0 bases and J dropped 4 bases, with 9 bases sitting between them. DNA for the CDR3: TGTGCCAGCAGCCAAGATGCGCTACCCACCGGGGAGCTGTTTTTT. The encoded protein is CASSQDALPTGELFF.

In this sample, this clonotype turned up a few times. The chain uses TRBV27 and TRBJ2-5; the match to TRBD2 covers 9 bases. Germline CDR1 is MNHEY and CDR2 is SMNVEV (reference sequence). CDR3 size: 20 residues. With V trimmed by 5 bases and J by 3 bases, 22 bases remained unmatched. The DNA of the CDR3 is TGTGCCAGCAGTCTAAAAGGGACCGCGATCGTAGCGGGAGCAGAAGAGACCCAGTACTTC. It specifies CASSLKGTAIVAGAEETQYF.

CDR3 loop: CASSQFSGLLTDTQYF. CDR3 DNA: TGTGCCAGCAGCCAATTTTCAGGGTTACTGACAGATACGCAGTATTTT. V is TRBV3-1 and J is TRBJ2-3, with D possibly TRBD1 on 5 matching bases. The V gene's germline CDR1 is LGHDT and CDR2 YNNKEL (reference sequence). V was trimmed by 2 bases and J by 3 bases, leaving 15 bases between them. This CDR3 has 16 amino acids.

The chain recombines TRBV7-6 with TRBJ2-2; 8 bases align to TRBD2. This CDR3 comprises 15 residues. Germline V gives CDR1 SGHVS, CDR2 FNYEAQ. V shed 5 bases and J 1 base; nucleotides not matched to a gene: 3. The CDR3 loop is CASSKLAENTGELFF. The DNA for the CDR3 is TGTGCCAGCAGCAAACTAGCGGAGAACACCGGGGAGCTGTTTTTT.

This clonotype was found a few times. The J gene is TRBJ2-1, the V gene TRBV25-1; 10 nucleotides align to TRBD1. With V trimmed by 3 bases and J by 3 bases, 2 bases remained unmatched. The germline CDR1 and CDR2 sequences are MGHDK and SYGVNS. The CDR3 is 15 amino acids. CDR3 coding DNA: TGTGCCAGCAGTGAGGGACAGGGGTTCTACAATGAGCAGTTCTTC. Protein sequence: CASSEGQGFYNEQFF.

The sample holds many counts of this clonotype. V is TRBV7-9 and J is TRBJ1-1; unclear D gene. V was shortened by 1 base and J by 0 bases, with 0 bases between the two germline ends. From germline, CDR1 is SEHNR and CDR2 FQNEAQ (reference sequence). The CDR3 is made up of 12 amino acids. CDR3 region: CASSLVNTEAFF. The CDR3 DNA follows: TGTGCCAGCAGCTTAGTGAACACTGAAGCTTTCTTT. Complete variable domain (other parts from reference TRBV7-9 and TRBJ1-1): DTGVSQNPRHKITKRGQNVTFRCDPISEHNRLYWYRQTLGQGPEFLTYFQNEAQLEKSRLLSDRFSAERPKGSFSTLEIQRTEQGDSAMYLCASSLVNTEAFFGQGTRLTVV.

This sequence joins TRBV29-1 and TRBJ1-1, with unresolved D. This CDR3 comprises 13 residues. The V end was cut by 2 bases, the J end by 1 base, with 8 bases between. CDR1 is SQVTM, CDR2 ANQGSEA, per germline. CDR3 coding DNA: TGCAGCGTTGAAATCAGCACGAACACTGAAGCTTTCTTT. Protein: CSVEISTNTEAFF.

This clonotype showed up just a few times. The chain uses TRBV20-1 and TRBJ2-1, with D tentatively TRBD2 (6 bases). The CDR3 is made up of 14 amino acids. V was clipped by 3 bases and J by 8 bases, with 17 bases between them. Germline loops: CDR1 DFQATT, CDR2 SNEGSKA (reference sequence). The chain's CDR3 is CSASTTRGAHEQFF. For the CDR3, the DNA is TGCAGTGCTAGTACGACTAGAGGGGCGCATGAGCAGTTCTTC.